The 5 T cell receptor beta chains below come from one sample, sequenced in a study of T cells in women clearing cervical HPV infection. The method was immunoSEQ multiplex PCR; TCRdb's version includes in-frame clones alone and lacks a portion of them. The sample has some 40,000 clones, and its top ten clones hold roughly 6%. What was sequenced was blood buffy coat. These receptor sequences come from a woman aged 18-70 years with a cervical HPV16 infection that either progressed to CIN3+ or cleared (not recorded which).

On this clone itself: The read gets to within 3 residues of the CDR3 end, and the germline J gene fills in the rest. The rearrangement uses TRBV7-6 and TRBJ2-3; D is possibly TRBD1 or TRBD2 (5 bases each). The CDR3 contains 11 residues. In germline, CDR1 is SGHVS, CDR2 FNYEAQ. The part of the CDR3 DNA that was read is TGTGCCACCGGAGGACAAGAGACG. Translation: CATGGQET. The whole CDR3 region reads CATGGQETQYF.

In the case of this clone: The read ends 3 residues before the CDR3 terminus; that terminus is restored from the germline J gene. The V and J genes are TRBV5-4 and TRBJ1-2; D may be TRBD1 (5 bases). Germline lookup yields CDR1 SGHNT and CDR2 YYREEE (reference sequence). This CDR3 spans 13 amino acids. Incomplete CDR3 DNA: TGTGCCAGCAGCACAGACAGTACTGGGGGC. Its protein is CASSTDSTGG. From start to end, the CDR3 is CASSTDSTGGYTF.

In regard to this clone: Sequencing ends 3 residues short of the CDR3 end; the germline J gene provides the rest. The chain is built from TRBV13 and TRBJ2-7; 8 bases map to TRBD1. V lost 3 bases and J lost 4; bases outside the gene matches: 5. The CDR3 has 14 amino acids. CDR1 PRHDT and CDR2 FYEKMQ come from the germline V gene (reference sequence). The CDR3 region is CASSFTDRVYEQYF. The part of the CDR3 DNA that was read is TGTGCCAGCAGCTTCACGGACAGGGTATACGAG.

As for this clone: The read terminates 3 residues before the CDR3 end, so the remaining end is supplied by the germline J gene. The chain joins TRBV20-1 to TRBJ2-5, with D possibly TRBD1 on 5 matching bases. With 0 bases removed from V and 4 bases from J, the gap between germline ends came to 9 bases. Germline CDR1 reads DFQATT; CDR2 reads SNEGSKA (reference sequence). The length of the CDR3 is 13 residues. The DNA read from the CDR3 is TGCAGTGCTAGAGATTGGACAAGAGAGACC. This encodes CSARDWTRET. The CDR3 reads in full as CSARDWTRETQYF.

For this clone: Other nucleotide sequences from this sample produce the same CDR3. CDR3 in amino acids: CSARDRAGGAGSYTF. The CDR3 bases that were read are TGCAGTGCTAGAGATCGGGCAGGGGGCGCGGGGAGT. The chain uses TRBV20-1 and TRBJ1-2; the match to TRBD1 covers 8 bases. The read ends 3 residues before the CDR3 terminus; that terminus is restored from the germline J gene. The CDR3 runs 15 residues. CDR1 is DFQATT and CDR2 is SNEGSKA in the germline V gene (reference sequence).